The rows below give T cell receptor beta chains drawn from one sample of a study of blood T cells in healthy people across ages. One entry per CDR3 protein, called by TCRdb with MiXCR from the 5' RACE reads. Of over a million distinct CDR3 sequences in the sample, under 55% were seen once. The specimen sequenced was blood. These receptors were collected from a woman aged 60 to 75 in good health. Each CDR3 is given with its conserved first and last residue. D genes are given only for firm matches. Rows give clone size only sometimes, using once, few, many, or a class for an expanded clone.

abundance	v_gene	len	j_gene	d_gene	CDR3nt	CDR3aa
-	TRBV27	21	TRBJ2-7	-	TGTGCCAGCAGTAGGATAGGGACAGGGGGACTAGCGCAAGCGAGCTCCTACGAGCAGTACTTC	CASSRIGTGGLAQASSYEQYF
few	TRBV6-1	15	TRBJ2-1	TRBD2	TGTGCCAGCAGTCAGACTAGCGGTACCTACAATGAGCAGTTCTTC	CASSQTSGTYNEQFF
-	TRBV25-1	10	TRBJ1-4	-	TGTGCCAGCGGTTTTGAAAAACTGTTTTTT	CASGFEKLFF
many	TRBV10-3	17	TRBJ2-1	TRBD1	TGTGCCATCAGCTACTCCGGGACAGGGGGAATCTACAATGAGCAGTTCTTC	CAISYSGTGGIYNEQFF
-	TRBV27	11	TRBJ1-2	-	TGTGCCAGCAGTTTGGCAGGGACCTTCACCTTC	CASSLAGTFTF
-	TRBV6-1	16	TRBJ1-2	-	TGTGCCAGCAGTGAAGAGGAGACAGGAAGATACTATGGCTACACCTTC	CASSEEETGRYYGYTF
-	TRBV6-5	16	TRBJ2-7	TRBD2	TGTGCCAGCAGATCGGGACTAGCGGACCCCTACAATGAGCAGTACTTC	CASRSGLADPYNEQYF
few	TRBV28	15	TRBJ2-7	TRBD1	TGTGCCTCGGTCGAGATTGGACAGGGGATCTACGAGCAGTACTTC	CASVEIGQGIYEQYF
-	TRBV14	16	TRBJ2-1	TRBD2	TGTGCCAGCAGCCAAGACCGACTAGCGGGATCTAATGAGCAGTTCTTC	CASSQDRLAGSNEQFF
once	TRBV11-2	16	TRBJ2-1	TRBD1	TGTGCCAGCAGCTTAAGGGGGACAGGGGTAAGCAATGAGCAGTTCTTC	CASSLRGTGVSNEQFF
-	TRBV29-1	11	TRBJ1-1	-	TGCAGCGTTCACCAGAACACTGAAGCTTTCTTT	CSVHQNTEAFF
-	TRBV7-3	16	TRBJ2-3	TRBD2	TGTGCCAGCAGTTATACCGGGACTAGCATAGCAGATACGCAGTATTTT	CASSYTGTSIADTQYF
-	TRBV20-1	13	TRBJ1-6	-	TGCAGTGCTAGAGAGGGCAGGAGTTCACCCCTCCACTTT	CSAREGRSSPLHF
-	TRBV5-6	15	TRBJ2-5	-	TGTGCCAGCAGCTTGGCCGGGACCCCCGGTGAGACCCAGTACTTC	CASSLAGTPGETQYF
-	TRBV15	19	TRBJ2-5	TRBD2	TGCGGCACCAGCAGAGATAGCGCGGGAGGGAATTTGTACCAAGAGACCCAGTACTTC	CGTSRDSAGGNLYQETQYF
-	TRBV15	16	TRBJ2-5	-	TGTGCCACCAGCAGAGGACTTGTAGACGGAGGGGAGACCCAGTACTTC	CATSRGLVDGGETQYF
-	TRBV7-2	14	TRBJ2-4	-	TGTGCCAGCAGCTTGGGGGGATCCCTAAACATTCAGTACTTC	CASSLGGSLNIQYF
-	TRBV5-6	15	TRBJ2-7	TRBD2	TGTGCCAGCAGCTGGGATAGCGGGAGGGGCTACGAGCAGTACTTC	CASSWDSGRGYEQYF
-	TRBV29-1	13	TRBJ2-5	-	TGCAGCGTTGAAGCGGGAGCTCAAGAGACCCAGTACTTC	CSVEAGAQETQYF
-	TRBV6-2/TRBV6-3	14	TRBJ2-1	TRBD2	TGTGCCAGTTCCGGGACTAGCGGGACCAATGAGCAGTTCTTC	CASSGTSGTNEQFF
-	TRBV10-3	14	TRBJ1-5	TRBD1	TGTGCCATCCTGGGACAGGCTAGCAATCAGCCCCAGCATTTT	CAILGQASNQPQHF
few	TRBV12-3/TRBV12-4	17	TRBJ1-6	-	TGTGCCAGCAGTTTAGGCCCCCAGAGCTCCTATAATTCACCCCTCCACTTT	CASSLGPQSSYNSPLHF
-	TRBV5-4	17	TRBJ2-1	TRBD2	TGTGCCAGCAGCCCGCCCGGGCGGGAGGGGTTGGGCAATGAGCAGTTCTTC	CASSPPGREGLGNEQFF
few	TRBV7-2	12	TRBJ1-2	TRBD1	TGTGCCAGCAGCCAGGGGGGGGATGGCTACACCTTC	CASSQGGDGYTF
-	TRBV5-4	15	TRBJ2-3	-	TGTGCCAGCAGCTGGGATGGACAGAGCACAGATACGCAGTATTTT	CASSWDGQSTDTQYF
-	TRBV20-1	15	TRBJ1-2	TRBD1	TGCAGTGCTAGCAGACCGGGACAGGAGAACTATGGCTACACCTTC	CSASRPGQENYGYTF
few	TRBV20-1	12	TRBJ2-7	TRBD2	TGCAGTGCAAACCGGGGGGCCTACGAGCAGTACTTC	CSANRGAYEQYF
-	TRBV27	16	TRBJ2-7	TRBD2	TGTGCCAGCAGCGAAAGGACGGGACTAGCGGCCTACGAGCAGTACTTC	CASSERTGLAAYEQYF
-	TRBV25-1	16	TRBJ2-2	-	TGTGCCAGCAGTGAATTTGTGGGGGGGAACACCGGGGAGCTGTTTTTT	CASSEFVGGNTGELFF
-	TRBV28	17	TRBJ2-3	TRBD2	TGTGCCAGCAGTTTAAGAACTAGCGGGAGAGGCACAGATACGCAGTATTTT	CASSLRTSGRGTDTQYF
-	TRBV4-2	12	TRBJ2-1	-	TGTGCCAGCACCCCAGCCGGCAATGAGCAGTTCTTC	CASTPAGNEQFF
-	TRBV27	17	TRBJ1-6	-	TGTGCCAGCAGTCCCGACAGCTGGAGCTCCTATAATTCACCCCTCCACTTT	CASSPDSWSSYNSPLHF
-	TRBV6-6	13	TRBJ2-4	-	TGTGCCAGCAGTGTAAAGGACGGGAACATTCAGTACTTC	CASSVKDGNIQYF
few	TRBV6-2/TRBV6-3	15	TRBJ2-1	-	TGTGCCAGCAGTCCCGGGTCTAATGGATACAATGAGCAGTTCTTC	CASSPGSNGYNEQFF
-	TRBV5-1	16	TRBJ2-7	TRBD2	TGCGCCAGCAGCTTGGCGTCTAGCGGGCTCCCCTACGAGCAGTACTTC	CASSLASSGLPYEQYF
few	TRBV29-1	12	TRBJ2-7	-	TGCAGCGTTGAGTACAGCTCCTACGAGCAGTACTTC	CSVEYSSYEQYF
-	TRBV6-1	15	TRBJ2-7	-	TGTGCCAGCAGTGAAGGACCAGCGGAGGTCTACGAGCAGTACTTC	CASSEGPAEVYEQYF
-	TRBV2	13	TRBJ2-3	-	TGTGCCGAAAGACAGGCTGAGGGAGATACGCAGTATTTT	CAERQAEGDTQYF
-	TRBV2	14	TRBJ2-5	TRBD2	TGTGCCAGCAGGGTGGCTAGCGGACCAGAGACCCAGTACTTC	CASRVASGPETQYF
few	TRBV20-1	14	TRBJ2-1	TRBD2	TGCAGTGCTTTGACTAGCGAGAGTTACAATGAGCAGTTCTTC	CSALTSESYNEQFF
-	TRBV7-9	16	TRBJ2-7	-	TGTGCCAGCAGCTCACGCACAGCCAACAACTTGTACGAGCAGTACTTC	CASSSRTANNLYEQYF
few	TRBV7-8	14	TRBJ1-4	TRBD1	TGTGCCAGCAGCCCGGGACAGAGTAATGAAAAACTGTTTTTT	CASSPGQSNEKLFF
-	TRBV5-5	15	TRBJ2-7	-	TGTGCCAGCAGCGCCCTCCAGGGACCAACTTACGAGCAGTACTTC	CASSALQGPTYEQYF
-	TRBV25-1	14	TRBJ2-1	TRBD1	TGTGCCAGCAGTGGATACAGGGGTGGGGATGAGCAGTTCTTC	CASSGYRGGDEQFF
-	TRBV2	14	TRBJ2-3	-	TGTGCCAGCAACCTAGGACTCCACACAGATACGCAGTATTTT	CASNLGLHTDTQYF
few	TRBV20-1	14	TRBJ1-5	-	TGCAGTGCTAGAGAGATACAGCCCAATCAGCCCCAGCATTTT	CSAREIQPNQPQHF
few	TRBV7-9	13	TRBJ2-1	-	TGTGCCAGCAGCTCCTCGAGCAGGAATGAGCAGTTCTTC	CASSSSSRNEQFF
few	TRBV7-9	15	TRBJ2-5	TRBD1	TGTGCCAGCACCAACTTCCGGGACAGTCTACGAGAGCAGTACTTC	CASTNFRDSLREQYF
-	TRBV3-1	15	TRBJ1-2	TRBD1	TGTGCCAGCAGCCAAGATTTCCGGACAGGGGAAGGCTACACCTTC	CASSQDFRTGEGYTF
few	TRBV4-2	13	TRBJ2-1	-	TGTGCCAGCAGCCAAACTACCAACAATGAGCAGTTCTTC	CASSQTTNNEQFF
-	TRBV13	14	TRBJ2-3	-	TGTGCCAGCAGCAATCACGGGCCACAGGATACGCAGTATTTT	CASSNHGPQDTQYF
-	TRBV7-9	13	TRBJ1-5	TRBD1	TGTGCCAGCAGCCCCTGGACAGGGGAGCCCCAGCATTTT	CASSPWTGEPQHF
few	TRBV24-1	15	TRBJ2-5	TRBD2	TGTGCCACCAGTGACCCGGGACTAGCGAAAGAGACCCAGTACTTC	CATSDPGLAKETQYF
-	TRBV7-9	14	TRBJ2-3	TRBD1	TGTGCCAGCAGCCCGGACAGGGGGCACGATACGCAGTATTTT	CASSPDRGHDTQYF
-	TRBV20-1	15	TRBJ2-7	-	TGCAGTGCAGATCCGATAGTAGCGGGACAGTGCGAGCAGTACTTC	CSADPIVAGQCEQYF
few	TRBV27	14	TRBJ1-4	-	TGTGCCAGCAGTTTAGGGCAGAGTAATGAAAAACTGTTTTTT	CASSLGQSNEKLFF
-	TRBV7-9	14	TRBJ2-5	-	TGTGCCAGCAGCGGGACCCAGGGGAAAGAGACCCAGCACTTC	CASSGTQGKETQHF
-	TRBV6-1	16	TRBJ2-1	TRBD1	TGTGCCAGCAGTGGGCCCGGGACAGGGATATACAATGAGCAGTTCTTC	CASSGPGTGIYNEQFF